This T cell receptor beta chain derives from a study of T cell responses to AZD1222 COVID-19 vaccine. Study-wide points: Repertoire sampling happened only post peak T cell response. Researchers report vaccine-associated CD4 TCRs spanning spike, with dominance at 160-218 and 743-854. In a largely white British group with more females than males, clonal diversity was possibly underestimated.

Trimming shortened V by 4 bases and J by 5 bases, and 15 bases separated the two germline ends. There are 15 residues in the CDR3. The germline V gene encodes CDR1 SGHTA and CDR2 FQGNSA. This clone was detected only once. Its specificity is not known. The protocol was immunoSEQ multiplex PCR, while the TCRdb copy is restricted to in-frame clones and leaves out a portion. The table includes about 110,000 clones, roughly 85% detected once. The rearrangement joins TRBV7-2 to TRBJ2-1; D tentatively reads TRBD1 or TRBD2 (6 bases each). This TCR was sampled from an adult who received the AZD1222 COVID-19 vaccine. The sample here was peripheral blood, taken 28 days after the second AZD1222 dose. CDR3 nucleotides: TGTGCCAGCAGCTCGGCGGGACAATTCAACAATGAGCAGTTCTTC. It is translated as CASSSAGQFNNEQFF.